The 7 T cell receptor beta chains listed next were all sequenced from one sample in a study of blood T cell repertoires in COVID-19 (dated by TCRdb to 2020 to 2021). Library preparation was by the immunoSEQ multiplex PCR assay. TCRdb carries this immuneACCESS record with in-frame sequences only. Its versions omit some clonotypes, under half of them owing to an unresolved V gene in the studies checked, with the rest unexplained. Within this sample are some 250,000 clones, with about 89% of them counted one time only. The biggest ten clones account for roughly 8.3% of the sample. The specimen sequenced was PBMCs or T cells enriched from blood (not recorded which). The receptor set was obtained from a middle-aged man who had recovered from COVID-19.

The chain is built from TRBV5-6 and TRBJ2-1; D not resolved. CDR1 and CDR2 from the germline V gene are SGHDT and YYEEEE. Trimming shortened V by 2 bases and J by 4 bases, and 7 bases separated the two germline ends. The CDR3 sequence is 13 residues long. The CDR3 is CASSFTGYNEQFF. As DNA, the CDR3 is TGTGCCAGCAGCTTTACCGGGTACAATGAGCAGTTCTTC.

The chain is built from TRBV5-6 and TRBJ2-5; a weak D match, TRBD1 (5 bases). The CDR3 totals 15 residues. The germline V gene encodes CDR1 SGHDT and CDR2 YYEEEE. V gave up 1 base and J gave up 5 bases, with 15 bases separating them. CDR3 amino acids: CASSLSGWGQETQYF. CDR3 in DNA: TGTGCCAGCAGCTTGTCGGGCTGGGGCCAGGAGACCCAGTACTTC.

The chain combines TRBV12-3 or TRBV12-4 with TRBJ1-2; no definite D call. The CDR3 runs 13 residues. With 6 bases removed from V and 8 bases from J, the gap between germline ends came to 16 bases. The CDR3 DNA is TGTGCCAGCAGCTTCACGGGCACGGGGGGCTACACCTTC. Its translation: CASSFTGTGGYTF.

The V call is TRBV2, the J call TRBJ2-7, with D possibly matching TRBD1 (6 bases). There are 16 residues in the CDR3. V dropped 5 bases and J dropped 1 base, with 18 bases sitting between them. Germline CDR1 SNHLY, CDR2 FYNNEI. CDR3 residues: CASSIRDTSPSYEQYF. CDR3 bases: TGTGCCAGCAGTATCCGGGACACGAGTCCGTCCTACGAGCAGTACTTC.

The chain's CDR3 is CASSFPLGAGGPVGYNEQFF. CDR3 bases: TGTGCCAGCAGCTTCCCCCTGGGGGCGGGAGGCCCAGTCGGCTACAATGAGCAGTTCTTC. The rearrangement links TRBV7-8 to TRBJ2-1, with 8 bases lining up with TRBD2. The CDR3 runs 20 residues. V was clipped by 3 bases and J by 3 bases; unmatched bases: 19. Germline V CDR1 and CDR2: SGHVS, FQNEAQ.

This chain uses TRBV5-1 with TRBJ1-5, with no clear D. V was cut by 0 bases and J by 6 bases, with 16 bases left in between. Germline V gene lookup returns CDR1 SGHRS and CDR2 YFSETQ. The CDR3 runs 16 residues. This CDR3 is CASSLGLAGGGQPQHF. The DNA for the CDR3 is TGCGCCAGCAGCTTGGGATTGGCAGGAGGCGGTCAGCCCCAGCATTTT.

The rearrangement links TRBV28 to TRBJ1-2; D gene uncertain. The CDR3 length is 14 residues. V lost 3 bases and J lost 5, with 13 bases in between. Germline lookup yields CDR1 MDHEN and CDR2 SYDVKM. Here the CDR3 reads CASSLLFSGYGYTF. DNA of the CDR3: TGTGCCAGCAGTTTGTTGTTCTCGGGTTATGGCTACACCTTC.